A selection of T cell receptor beta chains follows, all from one sample in a study of CXCR3-negative and CXCR3-positive naive CD8 T cells. TCRdb processed the 5' RACE reads again and assigns one entry to each CDR3 protein, with no DNA. The sample totals around 96,000 distinct CDR3 sequences; its top ten clones hold about 1.5%. Sequenced sample: naive CXCR3- CD8+ T cells from blood. All receptors derive from a human donor in good health. Some clones in this sample may be carry-over from other donors' samples. Each CDR3 is given with its conserved first and last residue. The listing skips clone size in some rows; elsewhere it reads once, few, many or a size class.

j_gene: TRBJ2-2
v_gene: TRBV9
abundance: .
CDR3aa: CASSGTELAPNTGELFF

j_gene: TRBJ2-7
v_gene: TRBV7-6
abundance: .
CDR3aa: CASSLADRGTYEQYF

j_gene: TRBJ2-3
v_gene: TRBV6-2/TRBV6-3
abundance: .
CDR3aa: CASSRGQDHTDTQYF

j_gene: TRBJ2-7
v_gene: TRBV20-1
abundance: .
CDR3aa: CSAWQREFYEQYF

j_gene: TRBJ2-3
v_gene: TRBV29-1
abundance: .
CDR3aa: CSVEGGKLTDTQYF

j_gene: TRBJ2-7
v_gene: TRBV12-3/TRBV12-4
abundance: .
CDR3aa: CASSFSGGQEQYF

j_gene: TRBJ2-7
v_gene: TRBV4-3
abundance: .
CDR3aa: CASSQDRGQGTYEQYF

j_gene: TRBJ2-1
v_gene: TRBV7-9
abundance: .
CDR3aa: CASSRPTSGSDNEQFF

j_gene: TRBJ2-7
v_gene: TRBV29-1
abundance: .
CDR3aa: CSAFIWRGGKGYEQYF

j_gene: TRBJ2-3
v_gene: TRBV6-1
abundance: .
CDR3aa: CASRARDSIADTQYF

j_gene: TRBJ2-5
v_gene: TRBV12-3/TRBV12-4
abundance: .
CDR3aa: CASSSDSQETQYF

j_gene: TRBJ2-3
v_gene: TRBV4-3
abundance: .
CDR3aa: CASSLGTSGADTQYF

j_gene: TRBJ2-7
v_gene: TRBV5-1
abundance: .
CDR3aa: CASSIGQAYEQYF

j_gene: TRBJ1-2
v_gene: TRBV29-1
abundance: .
CDR3aa: CSVEGNTVGYTF

j_gene: TRBJ2-5
v_gene: TRBV19
abundance: .
CDR3aa: CASSSSLAGGPKTQYF

j_gene: TRBJ1-1
v_gene: TRBV27
abundance: .
CDR3aa: CASSYGTGVTEAFF

j_gene: TRBJ2-7
v_gene: TRBV27
abundance: .
CDR3aa: CASGPGGSYEQYF

j_gene: TRBJ2-7
v_gene: TRBV9
abundance: .
CDR3aa: CASSAAGGATTYEQYF

j_gene: TRBJ2-1
v_gene: TRBV5-1
abundance: .
CDR3aa: CASSLVIGMGLAGSYNEQFF

j_gene: TRBJ1-1
v_gene: TRBV29-1
abundance: .
CDR3aa: CSVEWGVNTEAFF

j_gene: TRBJ2-5
v_gene: TRBV7-6
abundance: .
CDR3aa: CASSFPRGQMYQETQYF

j_gene: TRBJ2-7
v_gene: TRBV7-9
abundance: medium-sized
CDR3aa: CASSPTGSYEQYF